A single sample gave rise to the 14 T cell receptor beta chains below, sequenced in a study of blood T cell repertoires in COVID-19 (dated by TCRdb to the early 2020s). To prepare the library, the immunoSEQ multiplex PCR assay was applied. Entries here come from immuneACCESS through TCRdb and include only in-frame sequences with V and J called. Some clones fail to appear in such tables; in the studies checked, an unresolved V gene covers under half of the shortfall, and the cause of the remainder is unknown. The sample profile shows roughly 260,000 clones; approximately 91% of them were found once. The ten biggest clones cover 2% to 2.5% of the sample. Sequences were obtained from peripheral blood. All receptors come from a woman between 40 and 50 years old who had recovered from COVID-19.

The chain couples TRBV7-2 to TRBJ2-2; D gene uncertain. The V gene lost 2 bases and the J gene lost 8 bases, with 12 bases spanning the gap. This CDR3 region has 14 residues. Germline CDR1 SGHTA, CDR2 FQGNSA. CDR3 in DNA: TGTGCCAGCAGCTTACTCCGGGTTAATGGGGAGCTGTTTTTT. It translates to CASSLLRVNGELFF.

J is TRBJ2-1 and V is TRBV24-1, with 7 bases identical to TRBD1. The germline gives CDR1 KGHDR, CDR2 SFDVKD. The CDR3 extends over 15 amino acids. V lost 8 bases, J lost 6 bases, and 12 bases stayed unmatched. This chain's CDR3 is CATISRDSRSNEQFF. In DNA, the CDR3 is TGTGCCACCATTTCAAGGGACAGTAGGTCCAATGAGCAGTTCTTC.

The chain uses TRBV3-1 (or the pseudogene TRBV3-2) and TRBJ2-7; D remains ambiguous. V dropped 2 bases and J dropped 10 bases, with 9 bases sitting between them. Germline V lookup: CDR1 LGHDT, CDR2 YNNKEL (reference sequence). The CDR3 loop spans 11 amino acids. CDR3 coding DNA: TGTGCCAGCAGCCAACGACACGGCCAGTACTTC. Its protein is CASSQRHGQYF.

J is TRBJ2-6 and V is TRBV6-2 or TRBV6-3; D gene unclear. This CDR3 is 13 amino acids long. Germline V gene lookup returns CDR1 MNHEY and CDR2 SVGEGT. The V end was cut by 4 bases, the J end by 2 bases, with 3 bases between. The CDR3: CASSSAGANVLTF. Here the CDR3 DNA reads TGTGCCAGCAGTTCAGCTGGGGCCAACGTCCTGACTTTC.

The J gene is TRBJ1-1, the V gene TRBV6-2 or TRBV6-3; TRBD1 matches 8 bases. Germline CDR1 and CDR2: MNHEY and SVGEGT. J gave up 2 bases and V 0 bases, and 11 bases lay outside the gene matches. The CDR3 contains 18 residues. The CDR3 reads CASSYSKTGVGLNTEAFF. CDR3 in DNA: TGTGCCAGCAGTTACTCAAAGACAGGGGTAGGATTAAACACTGAAGCTTTCTTT.

This clone appeared a single time. This chain links TRBV12-5 with TRBJ2-1; 11 bases are a match to TRBD2. CDR1 and CDR2 (germline): LGHNT, FRNRAP. The CDR3 is made up of 16 amino acids. The V gene end was trimmed by 5 bases and the J gene end by 6 bases; junction bases not matched to a gene: 9. The CDR3 nucleotides read TGTGCTAGTGGTGTGACTAGCGGGAATTTGGCCAATGAGCAGTTCTTC. Translation: CASGVTSGNLANEQFF.

This chain's CDR3 is CAISEKREAHEQYF. CDR3 bases: TGTGCCATCAGTGAGAAGAGGGAGGCCCACGAGCAGTACTTC. This chain uses TRBV10-3 with TRBJ2-7; weak D call: TRBD2 (6 bases). Germline V gene sequence: CDR1 ENHRY, CDR2 SYGVKD. The CDR3 spans 14 residues. Trimming shortened V by 2 bases and J by 5 bases, and 13 bases separated the two germline ends.

The chain carries TRBV5-6 and TRBJ2-3, with TRBD2 identical over 7 bases. Germline V gives CDR1 SGHDT, CDR2 YYEEEE. The CDR3 sequence is 15 residues long. Losses at the gene ends were 0 bases for V and 1 base for J; bases not matched to a gene: 2. This chain's CDR3 is CASSLGGGGTDTQYF. In DNA, the CDR3 is TGTGCCAGCAGCTTGGGGGGGGGTGGCACAGATACGCAGTATTTT. The full variable domain, with the rest looked up from reference TRBV5-6 and TRBJ2-3, is DAGVTQSPTHLIKTRGQQVTLRCSPKSGHDTVSWYQQALGQGPQFIFQYYEEEERQRGNFPDRFSGHQFPNYSSELNVNALLLGDSALYLCASSLGGGGTDTQYFGPGTRLTVL.

The chain carries TRBV6-1 and TRBJ2-6, with D possibly matching TRBD1 (6 bases). The CDR3 length is 18 residues. The germline gives CDR1 MNHNS, CDR2 SASEGT. The V gene lost 4 bases and the J gene lost 4 bases, with 20 bases spanning the gap. CDR3 sequence reads: CASSGTEGVTAGANVLTF. The CDR3 DNA reads as TGTGCCAGCAGTGGGACAGAAGGAGTAACCGCCGGGGCCAACGTCCTGACTTTC.

The chain uses TRBV7-2 and TRBJ1-6, with D uncertain. The CDR3 is made up of 16 amino acids. CDR1 SGHTA and CDR2 FQGNSA come from the germline V gene. Trimming took off 2 bases at V and 7 bases at J, with 15 bases between the two ends. CDR3 sequence: CASSLFGGRENSPLHF. In DNA form, the CDR3 reads TGTGCCAGCAGCTTATTCGGTGGGCGGGAGAATTCACCCCTCCACTTT.

The gene calls are TRBV4-3 and TRBJ1-2; the match to TRBD1 covers 7 bases. This CDR3 has 14 amino acids. V was pared by 1 base and J by 7 bases, with 6 bases of the junction left unmatched. Germline V gene sequence: CDR1 LGHNA, CDR2 YSLEER. In nucleotides, the CDR3 is TGCGCCAGCAGCCAAGTTGACAGGGATCCTGGCTACACCTTC. Amino acid sequence: CASSQVDRDPGYTF.

The chain couples TRBV30 to TRBJ1-4; D might be TRBD1 (6 bases). This CDR3 is built from 12 residues. The germline CDR1 and CDR2 sequences are GTSNPN and SVGIG (reference sequence). Trimming took 4 bases from V and 8 from J, leaving 11 bases between them. The CDR3 protein is CAWNIGQEKLFF. CDR3 DNA sequence: TGTGCCTGGAACATAGGACAGGAAAAACTGTTTTTT. Full variable domain (remainder filled in from reference TRBV30 and TRBJ1-4): SQTIHQWPATLVQPVGSPLSLECTVEGTSNPNLYWYRQAAGRGLQLLFYSVGIGQISSEVPQNLSASRPQDRQFILSSKKLLLSDSGFYLCAWNIGQEKLFFGSGTQLSVL.

The chain combines TRBV9 with TRBJ1-1, with D unclear. The CDR3 totals 14 residues. V lost 0 bases to trimming and J lost 1 base, with 7 bases between them. From germline, CDR1 is SGDLS and CDR2 YYNGEE. CDR3 sequence: CASSVGGQNTEAFF. CDR3 bases: TGTGCCAGCAGCGTAGGAGGGCAGAACACTGAAGCTTTCTTT.

The V call is TRBV7-3, the J call TRBJ2-1, with D possibly matching TRBD2 (5 bases). The CDR3 covers 14 residues. V was trimmed by 5 bases and J by 7 bases, leaving 15 bases between them. The germline V gene encodes CDR1 SGHTA and CDR2 FQGTGA. The CDR3 region is CASSPLGPGNEQFF. CDR3 nucleotide sequence: TGTGCCAGCAGCCCACTAGGCCCCGGGAATGAGCAGTTCTTC.